Each of the 17 T cell receptor beta chains below was sequenced from the same sample in a study of cytomegalovirus exposure and HLA in healthy donors. Both 60 Vbeta primers and 13 Jbeta primers went into the PCR. Using immunoSEQ multiplex PCR, the repertoire was profiled, and TCRdb retains in-frame clones only, with some absent. The profile shows approximately 100,000 clones, about 80% of them singletons. Sequencing input: PBMCs. These receptors all stem from a man between 18 and 29 years old in good health and CMV-seropositive.

This chain joins TRBV4-2 and TRBJ2-6; D is uncertain. Looked up from germline, CDR1 is LGHNA and CDR2 is YNFKEQ. The ends were cut back, 1 base at V and 4 bases at J, with 8 bases in the middle. The CDR3 totals 15 residues. The CDR3 here is CASSQALAGANVLTF. The CDR3 DNA is TGTGCCAGCAGCCAAGCCCTCGCGGGGGCCAACGTCCTGACTTTC.

This chain connects TRBV12-2 to TRBJ1-5. TRBV12-2 is recorded as a pseudogene. This CDR3 is 23 amino acids long. CDR3 sequence (DNA): TGTGCAAGTCGCTTCTCGGGGACGGGGGTGGCCACCACATGGACGTATAGCAATCAGCCCCAGCATTTT. Translating gives CASRFSGTGVATTWTYSNQPQHF.

The gene calls are TRBV19 and TRBJ2-7, with 9 bases fitting TRBD1. V lost 7 bases to trimming and J lost 7 bases; unmatched junction nucleotides: 23. CDR3 length: 18 residues. The germline CDR1 and CDR2 sequences are LNHDA and SQIVND (reference sequence). In nucleotides, the CDR3 is TGTGCCAGTACGAACCTAAAACTCGGGACAGGGCTCCTAGGGGAGCAGTACTTC. Protein sequence: CASTNLKLGTGLLGEQYF.

The CDR3 sequence: CASSLGGGYNQPQHF. The CDR3 nucleotides read TGTGCCAGCAGCTTAGGGGGGGGTTACAATCAGCCCCAGCATTTT. The V and J genes are TRBV7-2 and TRBJ1-5; possible D gene TRBD1, 5 bases. Germline values: CDR1 SGHTA, CDR2 FQGNSA. The CDR3 is 15 amino acids. Trimming took 1 base from V and 3 from J, leaving 10 bases between them.

In regard to this clone: This sample includes further DNA sequences coding for the same CDR3. The chain couples TRBV5-1 to TRBJ2-7; 9 bases are shared with TRBD1. Unmatched junction bases numbered 4, after V lost 2 bases and J lost 4 bases. The CDR3 extends over 14 amino acids. Germline CDR1 is SGHRS and CDR2 is YFSETQ. The CDR3 nucleotides are TGCGCCAGCAGCTTTACGGGACAGGGTTACGAGCAGTACTTC. This codes for CASSFTGQGYEQYF.

The chain has TRBV14 and TRBJ2-4; 8 nucleotides line up with TRBD1. CDR3 length: 15 amino acids. Germline V lookup: CDR1 SGHDN, CDR2 FVKESK. The V and J ends lost 6 bases and 5 bases, in that order; junction bases with no gene match: 9. CDR3 DNA: TGTGCCAGCAGTGACCAGGGGGCGCTGGAAAACATTCAGTACTTC. Protein product: CASSDQGALENIQYF.

The chain carries TRBV6-1 and TRBJ2-2, with D possibly TRBD1 on 6 matching bases. Trimming took 6 bases from V and 4 from J, leaving 24 bases between them. Germline V gene lookup returns CDR1 MNHNS and CDR2 SASEGT. The CDR3 contains 18 residues. This CDR3 reads CASSEFPGDGLVTGELFF. The CDR3 DNA sequence: TGTGCCAGCAGCGAATTCCCAGGGGACGGGTTGGTCACCGGGGAGCTGTTTTTT.

The genes are TRBV5-1 and TRBJ1-1; 9 nucleotides line up with TRBD1. There are 14 residues in the CDR3. From germline, CDR1 is SGHRS and CDR2 YFSETQ. Trimming cost V 5 bases and J 0 bases; bases outside gene matches: 2. The CDR3 coding sequence is TGCGCCAGCAGGGGACAGGGAATGAACACTGAAGCTTTCTTT. Protein: CASRGQGMNTEAFF. The full variable domain, rest sourced from reference TRBV5-1 and TRBJ1-1, is KAGVTQTPRYLIKTRGQQVTLSCSPISGHRSVSWYQQTPGQGLQFLFEYFSETQRNKGNFPGRFSGRQFSNSRSEMNVSTLELGDSALYLCASRGQGMNTEAFFGQGTRLTVV.

J is TRBJ2-2 and V is TRBV6-5, with a tentative D call TRBD2 (6 bases). The ends were cut back, 6 bases at V and 5 bases at J, with 13 bases in the middle. Germline V gives CDR1 MNHEY, CDR2 SVGAGI. The CDR3 has 14 residues. CDR3 residues: CASRRASGTGELFF. CDR3 DNA: TGTGCCAGCAGGAGGGCCAGCGGGACCGGGGAGCTGTTTTTT.

V gene TRBV11-3 combines with J gene TRBJ2-1, with TRBD2 matching 11 bases. This CDR3 has 14 residues. V was clipped by 5 bases and J by 10 bases; unmatched bases: 7. Germline CDR1 reads SGHNT; CDR2 reads YENEEA. CDR3 coding DNA: TGTGCCAGCAGCATACTAGCGGGGGTAGGAGAGCAGTTCTTC. Its translation: CASSILAGVGEQFF.

This clone was found a few times. Written as DNA, the CDR3 is TGTGCCAGCAGCGTCCTGGACAGTCCAACTCCCTCTGGGGCCAACGTCCTGACTTTC. It specifies CASSVLDSPTPSGANVLTF. The genes are TRBV13 and TRBJ2-6, with D perhaps matching TRBD1 (6 bases). Germline CDR1 and CDR2: PRHDT and FYEKMQ (reference sequence). V dropped 5 bases and J dropped 0 bases, with 20 bases sitting between them. This CDR3 is 19 amino acids long.

This clone was observed a handful of times. This chain connects TRBV27 to TRBJ2-7; 8 bases align to TRBD1. The germline V gene has CDR1 MNHEY and CDR2 SMNVEV (reference sequence). Trimming at V came to 5 bases and at J to 3 bases, leaving 6 bases not matched to a gene. The CDR3 sequence is 14 residues long. In nucleotides, the CDR3 is TGTGCCAGCAGTACACGACAGGGGTACTACGAGCAGTACTTC. Protein sequence: CASSTRQGYYEQYF.

This clone occurred once. V gene TRBV18 combines with J gene TRBJ1-1; perhaps TRBD1 as D (6 bases). CDR1 is KGHSH and CDR2 is LQKENI in the germline V gene. V lost 1 base and J lost 5, with 20 bases in between. The CDR3 is made up of 17 amino acids. CDR3 sequence (DNA): TGTGCCAGCTCACCACAGAGTACAGGGTGGGTTTATACTGAAGCTTTCTTT. It is translated as CASSPQSTGWVYTEAFF.

In nucleotides, the CDR3 is TGCAGCGTTTCGAATGAGCCAGATCCAGGGACCCAGTACTTC. This translates into CSVSNEPDPGTQYF. This chain uses TRBV29-1 with TRBJ2-5; D call uncertain. Trimming shortened V by 5 bases and J by 7 bases, and 20 bases separated the two germline ends. Germline CDR1 and CDR2: SQVTM and ANQGSEA. CDR3 length: 14 amino acids.

Only a few counts were recorded for this clone. This chain connects TRBV9 to TRBJ1-3, with D unresolved. Germline CDR1 is SGDLS and CDR2 is YYNGEE. This CDR3 comprises 13 residues. The ends were cut back, 0 bases at V and 7 bases at J, with 8 bases in the middle. The chain's CDR3 is CASSVEYQNTIYF. CDR3 in DNA: TGTGCCAGCAGCGTAGAGTATCAGAACACCATATATTTT.

This chain uses TRBV27 with TRBJ1-4, with 9 bases matching TRBD1. This CDR3 is 15 amino acids long. Germline CDR1 MNHEY, CDR2 SMNVEV (reference sequence). V lost 6 bases and J lost 6; bases outside the gene matches: 8. The CDR3 loop is CASRGAGTGHEKLFF. The CDR3 DNA sequence: TGTGCCAGCAGGGGGGCCGGGACAGGGCATGAAAAACTGTTTTTT.

The chain links TRBV18 to TRBJ1-1; D unclear. The CDR3 runs to 12 residues. Germline V gene lookup returns CDR1 KGHSH and CDR2 LQKENI. The V and J ends lost 5 bases and 3 bases respectively, with 7 bases between them. In DNA, the CDR3 is TGTGCCAGCTCAGTTATAGACACTGAAGCTTTCTTT. As protein: CASSVIDTEAFF.